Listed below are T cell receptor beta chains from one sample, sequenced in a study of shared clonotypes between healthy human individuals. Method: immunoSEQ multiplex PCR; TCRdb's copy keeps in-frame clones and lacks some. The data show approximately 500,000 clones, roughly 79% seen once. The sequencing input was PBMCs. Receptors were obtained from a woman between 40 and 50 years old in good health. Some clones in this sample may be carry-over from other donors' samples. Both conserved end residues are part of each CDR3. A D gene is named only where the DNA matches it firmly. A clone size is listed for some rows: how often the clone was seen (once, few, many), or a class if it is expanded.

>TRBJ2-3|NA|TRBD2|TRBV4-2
TGTGCCAGCAGCCTCTTCGGGACTAGCGGGAGATCCACAGATACGCAGTATTTT
CASSLFGTSGRSTDTQYF
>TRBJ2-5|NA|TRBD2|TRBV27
TGTGCCAGCAGTTTCCTTAGCGGGAGAGAGACCCAGTACTTC
CASSFLSGRETQYF
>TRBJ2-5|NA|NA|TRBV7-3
TGTGCCAGCAGCCGAAATCGTGGGGGCCAGGGGGAGACCCAGTACTTC
CASSRNRGGQGETQYF
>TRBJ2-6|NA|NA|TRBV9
TGTGCCAGCTCCCTCGGGGAATTGTCTGGGGCCAACGTCCTGACTTTC
CASSLGELSGANVLTF
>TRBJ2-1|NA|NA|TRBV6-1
TGTGCCAGCAGTGAAGCTGACGGATCATACAATGAGCAGTTCTTC
CASSEADGSYNEQFF
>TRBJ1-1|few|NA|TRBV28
TGTGCCAGCAGTTTACGGCAGGTGGGAGCTGAAGCTTTCTTT
CASSLRQVGAEAFF
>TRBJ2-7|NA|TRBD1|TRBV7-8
TGTGCCAGCAGCTCCGGGACAGGGGAAATTGAGCAGTACTTC
CASSSGTGEIEQYF
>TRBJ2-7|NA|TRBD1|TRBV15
TGTGCCACCAGCTGGAGACAGGGCCAATACGAGCAGTACTTC
CATSWRQGQYEQYF
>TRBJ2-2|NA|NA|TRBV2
TGTGCCAGCAGTGGACACCGGAACACCGGGGAGCTGTTTTTT
CASSGHRNTGELFF
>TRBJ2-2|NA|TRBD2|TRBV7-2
TGTGCCAGCACCCTCGTGGGGACTAGCGGTAACACCGGGGAGCTGTTTTTT
CASTLVGTSGNTGELFF
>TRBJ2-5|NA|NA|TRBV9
TGTGCCAGCAGCGCAGGGGTACAAGAGACCCAGTACTTC
CASSAGVQETQYF
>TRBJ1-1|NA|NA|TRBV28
TGTGCCAGCAGTCCAAACGGACAGCTGAACACTGAAGCTTTCTTT
CASSPNGQLNTEAFF
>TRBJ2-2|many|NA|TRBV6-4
TGTGCCAGCTCCCCGGGGAGCACCGGGGAGCTGTTTTTT
CASSPGSTGELFF
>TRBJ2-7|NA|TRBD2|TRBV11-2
TGTGCCAGCAGCCCGACTAGCGGGTCCGCTCTGGGGCAGTACTTC
CASSPTSGSALGQYF
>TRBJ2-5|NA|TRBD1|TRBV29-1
TGCAGCGTTGCCCCTCAGGACAGGGGGCTGGAGACCCAGTACTTC
CSVAPQDRGLETQYF
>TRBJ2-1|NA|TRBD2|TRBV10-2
TGCGCCAGCAACAGGGGACTAGCGGGGAGCAATGAGCAGTTCTTC
CASNRGLAGSNEQFF
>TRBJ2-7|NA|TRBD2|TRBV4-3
TGCGCCAGCAGCCCAATTATGCGTCATGAAGCGGGATCTGGTTACGAGCAGTACTTC
CASSPIMRHEAGSGYEQYF
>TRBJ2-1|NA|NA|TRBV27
TGTGCCAGCAGTCCCGTCGTGGGTGAGCAGTTCTTC
CASSPVVGEQFF
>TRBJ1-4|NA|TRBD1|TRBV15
TGTGCCACCAGCAGAAAGACTCCGGGACAGGGTGGCGGAAAACTGTTTTTT
CATSRKTPGQGGGKLFF
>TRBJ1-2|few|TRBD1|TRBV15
TGTGCCACCAGCGTCCAGGTAGGGGGCGCCGATGGCTACACCTTC
CATSVQVGGADGYTF
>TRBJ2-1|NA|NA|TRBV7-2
TGTGCCAGCAGCTTACAGGGCTGGGAGCAGTTCTTC
CASSLQGWEQFF
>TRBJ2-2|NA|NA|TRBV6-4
TGTGCCAGCAGTGACCGGGCGGGGAACACCGGGGAGCTGTTTTTT
CASSDRAGNTGELFF
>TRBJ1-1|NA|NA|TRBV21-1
TGTGCCAGCAGCAAACCGGGACACACTGAAGCTTTCTTT
CASSKPGHTEAFF
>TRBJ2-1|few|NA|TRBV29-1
TGCAGCGTTGGTGGGGGGGCGAATGAGCAGTTCTTC
CSVGGGANEQFF
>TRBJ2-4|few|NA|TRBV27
TGTGCCAGCAGTCGACGCAACGAAGGGGCGCAAAACATTCAGTACTTC
CASSRRNEGAQNIQYF
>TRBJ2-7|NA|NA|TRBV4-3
TGCGCCAGCAGCCAAGATTACAGCACCGAGCAGTACTTC
CASSQDYSTEQYF
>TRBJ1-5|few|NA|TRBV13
TGTGCCAGCAGCACGAGCACACAGGGAAGCGATCAGCCCCAGCATTTT
CASSTSTQGSDQPQHF
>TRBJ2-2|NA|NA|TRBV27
TGTGCCAGCAGCAGGACTTGGAACACCGGGGAGCTGTTTTTT
CASSRTWNTGELFF
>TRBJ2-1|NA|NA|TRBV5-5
TGTGCCAGCAGCTTCTTCTCAGACCCCTACAATGAGCAGTTCTTC
CASSFFSDPYNEQFF
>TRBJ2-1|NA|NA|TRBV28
TGTGCCAGCAGTTTCCCCCGAGCAGGGGCGAAGCGTTACAATGAGCAGTTCTTC
CASSFPRAGAKRYNEQFF
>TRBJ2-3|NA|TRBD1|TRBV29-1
TGCAGCGTCTTGGGGTGGGGATACCGGGACAGGGGGCGCTTCGCCGCAGATACGCAGTATTTT
CSVLGWGYRDRGRFAADTQYF
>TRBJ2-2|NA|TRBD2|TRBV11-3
TGTGCCAGCAGCCCCGGGCACCTAGCGGGAGGTACCGGGGAGCTGTTTTTT
CASSPGHLAGGTGELFF
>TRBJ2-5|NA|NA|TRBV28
TGTGCCAGCAGTCTGGTGGGGGCTGAGACCCAGTACTTC
CASSLVGAETQYF
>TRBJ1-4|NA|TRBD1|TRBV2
TGTGCCAGCAGTCTTGCCGGGACAGGGGGTGAAAAACTGTTTTTT
CASSLAGTGGEKLFF
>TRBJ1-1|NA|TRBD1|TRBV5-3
TGTGCCAGCAGCACCACAGGGGACACTGAAGCTTTCTTT
CASSTTGDTEAFF
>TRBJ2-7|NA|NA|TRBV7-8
TGTGCCAGCAGCCCACGGGTCCTAACCTACGAGCAGTACTTC
CASSPRVLTYEQYF
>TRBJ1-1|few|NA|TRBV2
TGTGCCAGCAGTGAAGCCTCCGAAGCTTTCTTT
CASSEASEAFF
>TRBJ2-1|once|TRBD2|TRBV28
TGTGCCAGCAGGTTTAGCGGGAGGGCGTCCTACAATGAGCAGTTCTTC
CASRFSGRASYNEQFF
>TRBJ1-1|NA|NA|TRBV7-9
TGTGCCAGCAGCAAACAGGGTACTGAAGCTTTCTTT
CASSKQGTEAFF
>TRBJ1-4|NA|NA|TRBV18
TGTGCCAGCTCGGGGTCCAGCGCTGAATTAAGCGAAAAACTGTTTTTT
CASSGSSAELSEKLFF
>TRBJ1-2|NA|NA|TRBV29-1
TGCAGCGTTGAAGTACCGGGGGCTAGGGGCTACACCTTC
CSVEVPGARGYTF
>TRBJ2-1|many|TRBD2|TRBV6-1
TGTGCCAGCAGTGAAAAGACTAGCGGGAGTGATGAGCAGTTCTTC
CASSEKTSGSDEQFF
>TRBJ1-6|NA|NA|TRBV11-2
TGTGCCAGCAGCTTAGATCCTGGGGAGCATTCACCCCTCCACTTT
CASSLDPGEHSPLHF
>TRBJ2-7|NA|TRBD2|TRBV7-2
TGTGCCAGCAGCTTAGCACCGACTAGCGGGACGCTGGAGCAGTACTTC
CASSLAPTSGTLEQYF
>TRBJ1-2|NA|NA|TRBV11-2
TGTGCCAGCAGCTTAGACGGAGGGAGGGAGTATGGCTACACCTTC
CASSLDGGREYGYTF
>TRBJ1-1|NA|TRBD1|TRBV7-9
TGTGCCAGCAGCTTACGGGGACAGGGGGACACTGAAGCTTTCTTT
CASSLRGQGDTEAFF
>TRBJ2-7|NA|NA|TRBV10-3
TGTGCCATCAGAGTAGCCAGTAACGAGCAGTACTTC
CAIRVASNEQYF
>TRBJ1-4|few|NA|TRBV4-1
TGCGCCAGCAGCCAAGATCCTCGAGGGGGTGATGAAAAACTGTTTTTT
CASSQDPRGGDEKLFF
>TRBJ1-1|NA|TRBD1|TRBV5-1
TGCGCCAGCAGCGCCTCGGGTGGACAGGGGTTTTTCGCTGAAGCTTTCTTT
CASSASGGQGFFAEAFF